A selection of T cell receptor beta chains follows, all from one sample in a study of blood T cell repertoires in COVID-19. Clones were sequenced by immunoSEQ multiplex PCR, and TCRdb holds only the in-frame ones, with some missing. The sample records 50,000 to 65,000 clones, roughly 72% being singletons. The sample consisted of peripheral blood. The receptors derive from a woman in her seventies with COVID-19, enrolled during active disease. CDR3s include the opening cysteine and the closing phenylalanine or tryptophan. A D gene is named only where the DNA matches it firmly. The listing skips clone size in some rows; elsewhere it reads once, few, many or a size class.

J gene | clone size | V gene | D gene | CDR3 protein | CDR3 DNA
TRBJ2-1 | NA | TRBV9 | TRBD2 | CASSVGTSGSEQFF | TGTGCCAGCAGCGTAGGAACTAGCGGGAGTGAGCAGTTCTTC
TRBJ2-7 | once | TRBV7-2 | NA | CASSLYSTYEQYF | TGTGCCAGCAGCTTATACAGTACCTACGAGCAGTACTTC
TRBJ2-6 | NA | TRBV6-5 | NA | CASGGGHSGANVLTF | TGTGCCAGCGGAGGCGGTCACTCTGGGGCCAACGTCCTGACTTTC
TRBJ2-5 | NA | TRBV5-1 | NA | CASSFSGLETQYF | TGCGCCAGCAGCTTCTCAGGGTTAGAGACCCAGTACTTC
TRBJ1-1 | NA | TRBV12-3/TRBV12-4 | NA | CASSFRGPTEAFF | TGTGCCAGCAGTTTTAGGGGCCCCACTGAAGCTTTCTTT
TRBJ1-2 | NA | TRBV29-1 | TRBD1 | CSFAGTDFYGYTF | TGCAGCTTCGCCGGGACAGACTTTTATGGCTACACCTTC
TRBJ2-1 | NA | TRBV19 | NA | CASSPSDEQFF | TGTGCCAGTAGCCCCTCCGATGAGCAGTTCTTC
TRBJ2-7 | NA | TRBV25-1 | NA | CASSEVQGIEQYF | TGTGCCAGCAGTGAGGTCCAGGGCATCGAGCAGTACTTC
TRBJ1-1 | NA | TRBV6-6 | TRBD1 | CASSQGAGYTEAFF | TGTGCCAGCAGCCAGGGGGCCGGGTACACTGAAGCTTTCTTT
TRBJ2-1 | few | TRBV24-1 | TRBD2 | CATSDRMTSGRRNEQFF | TGTGCCACCAGTGACCGCATGACTAGCGGGAGGCGCAATGAGCAGTTCTTC
TRBJ2-5 | NA | TRBV9 | TRBD2 | CASSLRGLAGMGQETQYF | TGTGCCAGCAGCCTAAGAGGACTAGCGGGAATGGGCCAAGAGACCCAGTACTTC
TRBJ2-3 | NA | TRBV29-1 | TRBD2 | CSVRTSGSPTDTQYF | TGCAGCGTTCGGACTAGCGGGAGTCCGACAGATACGCAGTATTTT
TRBJ1-5 | NA | TRBV9 | NA | CASSSDPGGVQPQHF | TGTGCCAGCAGCTCCGACCCCGGGGGGGTTCAGCCCCAGCATTTT
TRBJ2-1 | NA | TRBV3-1/TRBV3-2 | TRBD2 | CASSPRRGGDNEQFF | TGTGCCAGCAGCCCACGGCGGGGGGGGGACAATGAGCAGTTCTTC
TRBJ2-3 | NA | TRBV27 | NA | CASSSLAGQQHTQYF | TGTGCCAGCAGTTCTTTAGCTGGACAGCAGCATACGCAGTATTTT
TRBJ1-2 | once | TRBV29-1 | NA | CSVEDQGRVYGYTF | TGCAGCGTTGAAGATCAGGGCAGGGTCTATGGCTACACCTTC
TRBJ1-3 | NA | TRBV5-1 | NA | CASSRDNSISGNTIYF | TGCGCCAGCAGCCGGGACAATTCTATTTCTGGAAACACCATATATTTT
TRBJ1-2 | NA | TRBV5-1 | TRBD1 | CASSLWTGGGYTF | TGCGCCAGCAGCTTATGGACAGGGGGTGGCTACACCTTC